Listed below are T cell receptor beta chains from one sample, sequenced in a study of blood T cells in healthy people across ages. TCRdb called the 5' RACE reads again in MiXCR, with one record for every CDR3 protein. The sample records some 710,000 distinct CDR3 sequences, 35% to 50% being singletons. The sample was blood. Receptors were obtained from an elderly man in good health. The CDR3 runs from the conserved cysteine through the conserved F or W. A D gene is named only where the DNA matches it firmly. Size is omitted from some rows. Given values are once, few, many or a class for expanded clones.

v_call: TRBV15
j_call: TRBJ2-7
clone_size: -
d_call: -
cdr3_aa: CATSSRGKDYEQYF
cdr3_nt: TGTGCCACCAGCAGCCGTGGGAAAGACTACGAGCAGTACTTC

v_call: TRBV6-1
j_call: TRBJ2-4
clone_size: -
d_call: -
cdr3_aa: CASTKTTGPYEQCF
cdr3_nt: TGTGCCAGCACCAAAACAACAGGTCCCTACGAGCAGTGCTTC

v_call: TRBV12-3/TRBV12-4
j_call: TRBJ1-1
clone_size: many
d_call: -
cdr3_aa: CASSWGGNTEAFF
cdr3_nt: TGTGCCAGCAGTTGGGGGGGGAACACTGAAGCTTTCTTT

v_call: TRBV7-9
j_call: TRBJ2-3
clone_size: -
d_call: -
cdr3_aa: CASSLGGDTRTQYF
cdr3_nt: TGTGCCAGCAGCTTAGGAGGGGACACCCGAACGCAGTATTTT

v_call: TRBV9
j_call: TRBJ2-5
clone_size: -
d_call: -
cdr3_aa: CASSVREYQETQYF
cdr3_nt: TGTGCCAGCAGCGTACGGGAGTACCAAGAGACCCAGTACTTC

v_call: TRBV29-1
j_call: TRBJ2-7
clone_size: -
d_call: -
cdr3_aa: CSVDAGTLYEQYF
cdr3_nt: TGCAGCGTTGATGCCGGGACCTTATACGAGCAGTACTTC

v_call: TRBV7-2
j_call: TRBJ2-7
clone_size: -
d_call: -
cdr3_aa: CASSLSVQDYEQYF
cdr3_nt: TGTGCCAGCAGCTTATCGGTCCAGGACTACGAGCAGTACTTC

v_call: TRBV28
j_call: TRBJ2-5
clone_size: many
d_call: -
cdr3_aa: CASRPLTRAGETQYF
cdr3_nt: TGTGCCAGCAGACCACTTACGAGAGCTGGGGAGACCCAGTACTTC

v_call: TRBV3-1
j_call: TRBJ2-1
clone_size: -
d_call: -
cdr3_aa: CASSQGAGPKNEQFF
cdr3_nt: TGTGCCAGCAGCCAAGGGGCGGGGCCTAAAAATGAGCAGTTCTTC

v_call: TRBV5-5
j_call: TRBJ2-3
clone_size: few
d_call: -
cdr3_aa: CASSLGGPADTQYF
cdr3_nt: TGTGCCAGCAGCTTGGGGGGCCCCGCAGATACGCAGTATTTT

v_call: TRBV6-5
j_call: TRBJ2-3
clone_size: -
d_call: TRBD2
cdr3_aa: CASGLSGDPSTDTQYF
cdr3_nt: TGTGCCAGCGGCTTGAGCGGGGACCCTAGCACAGATACGCAGTATTTT

v_call: TRBV7-8
j_call: TRBJ2-7
clone_size: many
d_call: TRBD1
cdr3_aa: CASSLDGTGPYEQYF
cdr3_nt: TGTGCCAGCAGCTTAGACGGGACAGGGCCCTACGAGCAGTACTTC

v_call: TRBV9
j_call: TRBJ2-1
clone_size: -
d_call: -
cdr3_aa: CASSPSSGPLGDEQFF
cdr3_nt: TGTGCCAGCAGCCCGAGCTCGGGGCCCTTAGGGGATGAGCAGTTCTTC

v_call: TRBV7-9
j_call: TRBJ2-1
clone_size: many
d_call: TRBD2
cdr3_aa: CASSSGTSGSNHEQFF
cdr3_nt: TGTGCCAGCAGCTCAGGGACTAGCGGGAGCAATCATGAGCAGTTCTTC

v_call: TRBV4-1
j_call: TRBJ2-3
clone_size: -
d_call: -
cdr3_aa: CASSQDGHPSDTQYF
cdr3_nt: TGCGCCAGCAGCCAAGATGGCCATCCTTCAGATACGCAGTATTTT

v_call: TRBV5-1
j_call: TRBJ1-6
clone_size: -
d_call: -
cdr3_aa: CAGSSGDPNSPLHF
cdr3_nt: TGCGCCGGCAGCTCTGGTGATCCGAATTCACCCCTCCACTTT

v_call: TRBV7-3
j_call: TRBJ1-2
clone_size: -
d_call: -
cdr3_aa: CASSLTPETGPYGYTF
cdr3_nt: TGTGCCAGCAGCTTAACGCCAGAGACTGGCCCCTATGGCTACACCTTC

v_call: TRBV7-2
j_call: TRBJ2-5
clone_size: many
d_call: TRBD2
cdr3_aa: CASSLQSGAGGETQYF
cdr3_nt: TGTGCCAGCAGCTTACAGTCGGGAGCCGGGGGGGAGACCCAGTACTTC

v_call: TRBV6-6
j_call: TRBJ2-3
clone_size: -
d_call: -
cdr3_aa: CASSYLNLDSTDTQYF
cdr3_nt: TGTGCCAGCAGTTACCTGAATCTGGACAGCACAGATACGCAGTATTTT

v_call: TRBV20-1
j_call: TRBJ2-3
clone_size: -
d_call: -
cdr3_aa: CSARGRYSTDTQYF
cdr3_nt: TGCAGTGCTAGAGGCCGGTATAGCACAGATACGCAGTATTTT

v_call: TRBV5-1
j_call: TRBJ2-7
clone_size: few
d_call: -
cdr3_aa: CASSFRQGTYEQYF
cdr3_nt: TGCGCCAGCAGCTTTAGGCAGGGAACCTACGAGCAGTACTTC

v_call: TRBV12-3/TRBV12-4
j_call: TRBJ2-1
clone_size: -
d_call: -
cdr3_aa: CASSPPQGGWSYNEQFF
cdr3_nt: TGTGCCAGCAGCCCACCCCAAGGCGGGTGGTCCTACAATGAGCAGTTCTTC

v_call: TRBV6-2/TRBV6-3
j_call: TRBJ1-5
clone_size: few
d_call: TRBD1
cdr3_aa: CASSSNRGQPQHF
cdr3_nt: TGTGCCAGCAGTTCCAACAGGGGCCAGCCCCAGCATTTT

v_call: TRBV4-3
j_call: TRBJ2-5
clone_size: -
d_call: TRBD1
cdr3_aa: CASSLGRDSGMNEQYF
cdr3_nt: TGCGCCAGCAGCCTAGGCCGGGACAGCGGTATGAATGAGCAGTACTTC

v_call: TRBV7-2
j_call: TRBJ2-7
clone_size: -
d_call: -
cdr3_aa: CASSLAGRTYEQYF
cdr3_nt: TGTGCCAGCAGCTTAGCTGGACGAACCTACGAGCAGTACTTC

v_call: TRBV20-1
j_call: TRBJ2-3
clone_size: -
d_call: TRBD2
cdr3_aa: CSAPSLRGGADTQYF
cdr3_nt: TGCAGTGCCCCCTCGTTGCGGGGGGGGGCAGATACGCAGTATTTT

v_call: TRBV29-1
j_call: TRBJ2-7
clone_size: few
d_call: TRBD2
cdr3_aa: CSVVGLAGGLRDEQYF
cdr3_nt: TGCAGCGTTGTAGGACTAGCGGGAGGCCTACGGGACGAGCAGTACTTC

v_call: TRBV9
j_call: TRBJ2-7
clone_size: -
d_call: TRBD2
cdr3_aa: CASSAGQAGEVEQYF
cdr3_nt: TGTGCCAGCAGCGCAGGACAAGCGGGAGAGGTCGAGCAGTACTTC

v_call: TRBV27
j_call: TRBJ2-1
clone_size: many
d_call: -
cdr3_aa: CASSSTGVYNEQFF
cdr3_nt: TGTGCCAGCAGTTCCACGGGAGTCTACAATGAGCAGTTCTTC

v_call: TRBV10-3
j_call: TRBJ1-4
clone_size: -
d_call: -
cdr3_aa: CAISEGYSEKLFF
cdr3_nt: TGTGCCATCAGTGAGGGTTACAGTGAAAAACTGTTTTTT

v_call: TRBV5-1
j_call: TRBJ2-6
clone_size: -
d_call: TRBD1
cdr3_aa: CASSQGQAGANVLTF
cdr3_nt: TGCGCCAGCAGTCAAGGACAGGCTGGGGCCAACGTCCTGACTTTC

v_call: TRBV27
j_call: TRBJ2-4
clone_size: -
d_call: TRBD2
cdr3_aa: CASSQASGSFENIQYF
cdr3_nt: TGTGCCAGCAGTCAGGCTAGCGGGAGTTTCGAAAACATTCAGTACTTC

v_call: TRBV2
j_call: TRBJ2-5
clone_size: -
d_call: TRBD2
cdr3_aa: CASSPSRASGRWLVETQYF
cdr3_nt: TGTGCCAGCAGTCCAAGCCGGGCTAGCGGGAGATGGTTGGTGGAGACCCAGTACTTC

v_call: TRBV7-3
j_call: TRBJ1-1
clone_size: many
d_call: -
cdr3_aa: CASSQGTNTEAFF
cdr3_nt: TGTGCCAGCAGCCAAGGGACGAACACTGAAGCTTTCTTT

v_call: TRBV20-1
j_call: TRBJ2-5
clone_size: -
d_call: -
cdr3_aa: CSASGGHQETQYF
cdr3_nt: TGCAGTGCTAGCGGGGGGCACCAAGAGACCCAGTACTTC

v_call: TRBV12-3/TRBV12-4
j_call: TRBJ1-5
clone_size: -
d_call: -
cdr3_aa: CASSFQVGDQPQHF
cdr3_nt: TGTGCCAGCAGTTTTCAGGTGGGGGATCAGCCCCAGCATTTT

v_call: TRBV2
j_call: TRBJ2-3
clone_size: -
d_call: -
cdr3_aa: CASSRRVSTDTQYF
cdr3_nt: TGTGCCAGCAGCCGGAGGGTTAGCACAGATACGCAGTATTTT

v_call: TRBV29-1
j_call: TRBJ2-7
clone_size: -
d_call: TRBD1
cdr3_aa: CSATGQAGPYEQYF
cdr3_nt: TGCAGCGCTACAGGACAGGCCGGGCCCTACGAGCAGTACTTC

v_call: TRBV29-1
j_call: TRBJ2-7
clone_size: many
d_call: TRBD1
cdr3_aa: CSVDGQGGYEQYF
cdr3_nt: TGCAGCGTTGACGGACAGGGTGGCTACGAGCAGTACTTC

v_call: TRBV28
j_call: TRBJ1-4
clone_size: once
d_call: -
cdr3_aa: CASSLFFGYKLFF
cdr3_nt: TGTGCCAGCAGTTTATTCTTTGGATATAAACTGTTTTTT

v_call: TRBV7-9
j_call: TRBJ1-2
clone_size: -
d_call: -
cdr3_aa: CASSMLRESNYGYTF
cdr3_nt: TGTGCCAGCAGCATGCTCAGGGAGAGTAACTATGGCTACACCTTC

v_call: TRBV11-3
j_call: TRBJ2-1
clone_size: -
d_call: -
cdr3_aa: CASSFYTRESYNEQFF
cdr3_nt: TGTGCCAGCAGCTTCTACACTAGAGAATCCTACAATGAGCAGTTCTTC

v_call: TRBV4-2
j_call: TRBJ2-1
clone_size: few
d_call: TRBD2
cdr3_aa: CASSITSGGHNEQFF
cdr3_nt: TGTGCCAGCAGCATAACTAGCGGGGGACACAATGAGCAGTTCTTC

v_call: TRBV29-1
j_call: TRBJ2-7
clone_size: -
d_call: TRBD1
cdr3_aa: CSARTGASDEQYF
cdr3_nt: TGCAGCGCCCGGACAGGGGCTTCCGACGAGCAGTACTTC

v_call: TRBV14
j_call: TRBJ2-3
clone_size: -
d_call: TRBD1
cdr3_aa: CASQGARADTQYF
cdr3_nt: TGTGCCAGCCAGGGGGCTAGGGCAGATACGCAGTATTTT

v_call: TRBV7-2
j_call: TRBJ2-5
clone_size: few
d_call: -
cdr3_aa: CASSLNGIALGETQYF
cdr3_nt: TGTGCCAGCAGCTTAAATGGCATAGCGTTAGGGGAGACCCAGTACTTC

v_call: TRBV29-1
j_call: TRBJ2-7
clone_size: -
d_call: -
cdr3_aa: CSVEDPRQIPYEQYF
cdr3_nt: TGCAGCGTTGAAGATCCTCGACAGATTCCCTACGAGCAGTACTTC

v_call: TRBV6-6
j_call: TRBJ2-5
clone_size: -
d_call: -
cdr3_aa: CASSPLWGQYF
cdr3_nt: TGTGCCAGCAGCCCCCTATGGGGCCAGTACTTC

v_call: TRBV10-3
j_call: TRBJ2-3
clone_size: -
d_call: -
cdr3_aa: CATSERDTDTQYF
cdr3_nt: TGTGCCACCAGTGAAAGAGACACAGATACGCAGTATTTT

v_call: TRBV14
j_call: TRBJ2-7
clone_size: -
d_call: TRBD1
cdr3_aa: CASSDGQGAYEQYF
cdr3_nt: TGTGCCAGCAGCGACGGACAGGGGGCCTACGAGCAGTACTTC